The 26 T cell receptor beta chains reported below all come from one sample, sequenced in a study of T cell responses to AZD1222 COVID-19 vaccine (dated by TCRdb to the early 2020s). Read against the paper, the sample's time point label means: baseline before first vaccination. Receptors were amplified or captured by the immunoSEQ multiplex PCR assay. As stored in TCRdb, this immuneACCESS dataset retains in-frame rearrangements with V and J assigned. A fraction of the clones does not appear; measured against another copy, unresolved V genes explain less than half of the discrepancy, and the remainder lacks a known reason. In all, the sample holds around 140,000 clones, and about nine tenths of those were seen once. 6.9% of the sample rests with the top ten. This specimen was peripheral blood, taken on day 0 of AZD1222 vaccination. The receptors shown here come from an adult in good health.

V usage is TRBV4-1 and J usage is TRBJ2-7, with 8 positions matching TRBD1. The CDR3 is made up of 18 amino acids. With V trimmed by 3 bases and J by 4 bases, 17 bases remained unmatched. Per germline, CDR1 MGHRA and CDR2 YSYEKL. The CDR3 DNA reads TGCGCCAGCAGCCACATTGCCGGAGGGGACAGGAGAGAGTACGAGCAGTACTTC. Residues: CASSHIAGGDRREYEQYF.

The chain uses TRBV7-8 and TRBJ2-7; 8 nucleotides align to TRBD1. The trim removed 5 bases at V and 4 bases at J, leaving 4 bases unmatched. Germline V gives CDR1 SGHVS, CDR2 FQNEAQ. The CDR3 has 13 residues. The CDR3 sequence: CASSLHRGYEQYF. The CDR3 DNA is TGTGCCAGCAGCCTACACAGGGGGTACGAGCAGTACTTC.

This clone occurred once. V and J are TRBV19 and TRBJ2-3, with D possibly matching TRBD1 (6 bases). The CDR3 consists of 16 residues. Germline V CDR1 and CDR2: LNHDA, SQIVND (reference sequence). V dropped 4 bases and J dropped 2 bases, with 16 bases sitting between them. This chain's CDR3 is CASSTIFDRITDTQYF. CDR3 DNA sequence: TGTGCCAGTAGTACCATCTTCGACAGGATCACAGATACGCAGTATTTT.

This chain joins TRBV7-8 and TRBJ2-7; D uncertain. Germline CDR1 SGHVS, CDR2 FQNEAQ. V lost 2 bases to trimming and J lost 0 bases, with 8 bases between them. This CDR3 has 14 residues. The CDR3 DNA is TGTGCCAGCAGCTTACTTAGGAGCTCCTACGAGCAGTACTTC. Encoded protein: CASSLLRSSYEQYF.

The chain has TRBV7-8 and TRBJ2-5, with 9 positions matching TRBD2. The CDR3 is made up of 13 amino acids. The junction had 8 bases not matched to a gene; V was cut back by 10 bases and J by 5 bases. The V gene's germline CDR1 is SGHVS and CDR2 FQNEAQ. The CDR3 region is CAKSGGLWETQYF. In DNA, the CDR3 is TGTGCCAAAAGCGGGGGGTTGTGGGAGACCCAGTACTTC.

J is TRBJ1-1 and V is TRBV19; D gene ambiguous. Germline V CDR1 and CDR2: LNHDA, SQIVND (reference sequence). CDR3 length: 12 residues. Trimming stripped 1 base from V and 7 bases from J, with 7 bases between. The CDR3 here is CASSIVGSEAFF. DNA for the CDR3: TGTGCCAGTAGTATAGTGGGCAGTGAAGCTTTCTTT.

The chain combines TRBV25-1 with TRBJ2-7; the match to TRBD1 covers 10 bases. After removal of 1 base from V and 5 bases from J, the junction contained 11 bases not matched to a gene. Germline V lookup: CDR1 MGHDK, CDR2 SYGVNS. The CDR3 extends over 17 amino acids. The CDR3 loop reads CASSEFWRGTGDHEQYF. DNA of the CDR3: TGTGCCAGCAGTGAATTTTGGCGCGGGACAGGGGATCACGAGCAGTACTTC.

On this clone itself: A read error may produce the germline difference seen at one junction end. The gene calls are TRBV6-5 and TRBJ1-1; D unclear. CDR1 MNHEY and CDR2 SVGAGI come from the germline V gene. This CDR3 comprises 14 residues. The CDR3 reads CASSYSKRSGEAFF. As DNA, the CDR3 is TGTGCCAGCAGCTACTCCAAGAGAAGTGGTGAAGCTTTCTTT.

CDR3 coding DNA: TGCGCCAGCAGTGAAGGACAGGGGGCCACAGATACGCAGTATTTT. This translates into CASSEGQGATDTQYF. The chain uses TRBV10-1 and TRBJ2-3, with 11 bases identical to TRBD1. The CDR3 contains 15 residues. J was trimmed by 2 bases and V by 3 bases; bases with no gene match: 1. Germline V gene data show CDR1 as WNHNN and CDR2 as SYGVQD (reference sequence).

The chain employs TRBV7-9 and TRBJ1-6, with 7 bases matching TRBD1. Germline trimming cut 5 bases from V and 1 base from J; bases unmatched to any gene: 5. CDR3 length equals 16 residues. Per the germline V gene, CDR1 is SEHNR and CDR2 is FQNEAQ (reference sequence). CDR3 nucleotides: TGTGCCAGCAGCGTAACAGGGGTTTCCTATAATTCACCCCTCCACTTT. Protein sequence: CASSVTGVSYNSPLHF. Using reference TRBV7-9 and TRBJ1-6 for the parts outside the CDR3, the full variable domain is DTGVSQNPRHKITKRGQNVTFRCDPISEHNRLYWYRQTLGQGPEFLTYFQNEAQLEKSRLLSDRFSAERPKGSFSTLEIQRTEQGDSAMYLCASSVTGVSYNSPLHFGNGTRLTVT.

This chain joins TRBV6-5 and TRBJ2-7; TRBD2 is a possible D gene (6 bases). The germline gives CDR1 MNHEY, CDR2 SVGAGI. Trimming shortened V by 3 bases and J by 4 bases, and 16 bases separated the two germline ends. This CDR3 is 15 amino acids long. CDR3 DNA: TGTGCCAGCAGTTATCACGGGAGCTCAGGGTACGAGCAGTACTTC. Residues: CASSYHGSSGYEQYF.

The rearrangement joins TRBV18 to TRBJ1-4, with D uncertain. Germline V lookup: CDR1 KGHSH, CDR2 LQKENI. V lost 4 bases and J lost 1, with 10 bases in between. There are 15 residues in the CDR3. The CDR3 DNA sequence: TGTGCCAGCTCACGCGGGGAGCTAACTAATGAAAAACTGTTTTTT. Its translation: CASSRGELTNEKLFF.

This rearrangement joins TRBV14 to TRBJ1-3; 8 positions match TRBD1. The V gene's germline CDR1 is SGHDN and CDR2 FVKESK. The ends lost 3 bases at V and 0 bases at J; junction bases unmatched: 4. CDR3 length: 16 amino acids. The chain's CDR3 is CASSQAGGHSGNTIYF. The CDR3 DNA is TGTGCCAGCAGCCAGGCAGGGGGCCACTCTGGAAACACCATATATTTT.

This chain links TRBV10-3 with TRBJ2-2, with D perhaps matching TRBD1 (6 bases). The CDR3 extends over 15 amino acids. Germline V lookup: CDR1 ENHRY, CDR2 SYGVKD. Trimming stripped 8 bases from V and 4 bases from J, with 17 bases between. As DNA, the CDR3 is TGTGCCATCGGTGGGGATTCCAGGGGCACCGGGGAGCTGTTTTTT. Its translation is CAIGGDSRGTGELFF.

The sample holds a few counts of this clone. The V and J genes are TRBV6-5 and TRBJ2-7; D may match TRBD1 or TRBD2 (6 bases each). The CDR3 is 15 amino acids. V shed 6 bases and J shed 2 bases, with 17 bases lying between them. Germline CDR1 MNHEY, CDR2 SVGAGI. CDR3 sequence (DNA): TGTGCCAGCAGACTGGAAAGGGGGGCGACCTACGAGCAGTACTTC. It codes for CASRLERGATYEQYF.

The chain employs TRBV6-1 and TRBJ1-1; 7 bases map to TRBD1. The CDR3 totals 14 residues. Germline V gene lookup returns CDR1 MNHNS and CDR2 SASEGT. The ends lost 2 bases at V and 6 bases at J; junction bases unmatched: 6. The CDR3 spells CASSELGRGAEAFF. In DNA, the CDR3 is TGTGCCAGCAGTGAATTAGGCAGGGGGGCTGAAGCTTTCTTT.

The rearrangement joins TRBV9 to TRBJ1-2; the D is unclear. This CDR3 contains 13 residues. Germline V gene sequence: CDR1 SGDLS, CDR2 YYNGEE. Trimming removed 4 bases at V and 12 bases at J, with 19 bases between. The CDR3 nucleotides read TGTGCCAGCAGCCCAAGAGGAGGCATAGGAAACACCTTC. Translation: CASSPRGGIGNTF.

A few counts support this clone. The chain couples TRBV4-3 to TRBJ2-7, with D perhaps being TRBD1 or TRBD2 (5 bases each). The CDR3 runs to 15 residues. Trimming cost V 4 bases and J 0 bases, with 13 bases left between them. The germline V gene has CDR1 LGHNA and CDR2 YSLEER. DNA of the CDR3: TGCGCCAGCAGCCCCTCTTGGGGGAGCTCCTACGAGCAGTACTTC. Residues: CASSPSWGSSYEQYF.

The chain uses TRBV7-9 and TRBJ2-4; D not certain. The germline V and J ends were trimmed by 2 bases and 6 bases, with 5 bases remaining between them. CDR1 SEHNR and CDR2 FQNEAQ come from the germline V gene (reference sequence). CDR3 length: 12 amino acids. CDR3 nucleotide sequence: TGTGCCAGCAGCTTAAAGGGAAACATTCAGTACTTC. It is translated as CASSLKGNIQYF.

This clone showed up just a few times. The J gene is TRBJ1-1, the V gene TRBV10-3; no clear D gene. The germline CDR1 and CDR2 sequences are ENHRY and SYGVKD. With 5 bases removed from V and 1 base from J, the gap between germline ends came to 11 bases. The CDR3 is 14 residues long. The CDR3 bases are TGTGCCATCAGTTCCCCAGGACCGAACACTGAAGCTTTCTTT. It encodes CAISSPGPNTEAFF.

This sequence joins TRBV28 and TRBJ1-2; D may be TRBD1 (6 bases). The V gene's germline CDR1 is MDHEN and CDR2 SYDVKM. This CDR3 region has 16 residues. Deletions cut 4 bases from V and 5 bases from J, with 20 bases between. CDR3 in amino acids: CASSSKGEAVWYGYTF. The CDR3, as DNA: TGTGCCAGCAGTTCCAAGGGGGAGGCCGTTTGGTATGGCTACACCTTC.

This sequence joins TRBV2 and TRBJ1-2; D not certain. Deletions cut 2 bases from V and 8 bases from J, with 12 bases between. The CDR3 has 13 amino acids. The germline V gene has CDR1 SNHLY and CDR2 FYNNEI. The CDR3 loop reads CASSEMAGRGYTF. The DNA of the CDR3 is TGTGCCAGCAGTGAAATGGCGGGAAGGGGCTACACCTTC.

The J gene is TRBJ2-5, the V gene TRBV18; D is perhaps TRBD1 or TRBD2 (5 bases each). Germline assignment: CDR1 KGHSH and CDR2 LQKENI. V lost 5 bases, J lost 3 bases, and 19 bases lay in between. This CDR3 contains 16 residues. The CDR3 sequence: CASSTRTGGSKETQYF. The CDR3 nucleotides are TGTGCCAGCTCAACAAGAACAGGAGGTAGCAAAGAGACCCAGTACTTC.

The chain uses TRBV15 and TRBJ1-5; no clear D. The CDR3 is 13 amino acids. Trimming stripped 1 base from V and 1 base from J, with 2 bases between. Germline V gives CDR1 LNHNV, CDR2 YYDKDF (reference sequence). CDR3 amino acids: CATSRGSNQPQHF. The DNA of the CDR3 is TGTGCCACCAGCAGAGGCAGCAATCAGCCCCAGCATTTT. The entire variable domain, with the rest obtained from reference TRBV15 and TRBJ1-5, is as follows: DAMVIQNPRYQVTQFGKPVTLSCSQTLNHNVMYWYQQKSSQAPKLLFHYYDKDFNNEADTPDNFQSRRPNTSFCFLDIRSPGLGDTAMYLCATSRGSNQPQHFGDGTRLSIL.

The V call is TRBV7-3, the J call TRBJ1-2; 7 nucleotides agree with TRBD1. CDR1 and CDR2 from the germline V gene are SGHTA and FQGTGA. The CDR3 totals 15 residues. The junction had 7 bases not matched to a gene; V was cut back by 5 bases and J by 1 base. The CDR3 DNA reads as TGTGCCAGCAGCCCGCACAGGGGCGTTAACTATGGCTACACCTTC. It yields the protein CASSPHRGVNYGYTF.

The chain couples TRBV29-1 to TRBJ1-5; a possible D gene is TRBD1 (6 bases). Germline lookup yields CDR1 SQVTM and CDR2 ANQGSEA. The CDR3 length is 15 residues. The ends were cut back, 5 bases at V and 2 bases at J, with 16 bases in the middle. The CDR3 is CSVTHHGTRNQPQHF. As DNA, the CDR3 is TGCAGCGTTACACACCACGGGACACGCAATCAGCCCCAGCATTTT. The full variable domain, completed using reference TRBV29-1 and TRBJ1-5, is SAVISQKPSRDICQRGTSLTIQCQVDSQVTMMFWYRQQPGQSLTLIATANQGSEATYESGFVIDKFPISRPNLTFSTLTVSNMSPEDSSIYLCSVTHHGTRNQPQHFGDGTRLSIL.